Listed below are T cell receptor beta chains from one sample, sequenced in a study of shared clonotypes between healthy human individuals. Repertoires were generated with immunoSEQ multiplex PCR, while TCRdb's copy carries only in-frame clones and drops some. Among 1.5 million to 2.5 million clones listed, about 95% were seen once. Specimen: naive CD8+ T cells sorted from blood. The receptors derive from a man aged 18 to 30 in good health. Both conserved end residues are part of each CDR3. The D gene is left open where the match is weak. A clone size is listed for some rows: how often the clone was seen (once, few, many), or a class if it is expanded.

d_gene	v_gene	abundance	j_gene	CDR3nt	CDR3aa
TRBD2	TRBV7-8	-	TRBJ2-3	TGTGCCAGCAGCTTCGGACTAGCGGGGGGCCCAGGAGTGCAGTATTTT	CASSFGLAGGPGVQYF
TRBD2	TRBV27	-	TRBJ2-1	TGTGCCAGCAGTGCAGCACGCGGGAGCTCCTACAATGAGCAGTTCTTC	CASSAARGSSYNEQFF
-	TRBV4-1	-	TRBJ2-2	TGCGCCAGCAGCCAAGTCGTGGGAACCACCGGGGAGCTGTTTTTT	CASSQVVGTTGELFF
-	TRBV5-6	-	TRBJ1-4	TGTGCCAGCAGCCGGGACCCTGCAACTAATGAAAAACTGTTTTTT	CASSRDPATNEKLFF
-	TRBV30	-	TRBJ1-1	TGTGCCTGGAATGCGGGGGCTTACACTGAAGCTTTCTTT	CAWNAGAYTEAFF
TRBD2	TRBV25-1	-	TRBJ2-5	TGTGCCAGCAGTGATGTAGTAACTAGCGGGAGGGAAGGGACCCAGTACTTC	CASSDVVTSGREGTQYF
-	TRBV5-4	once	TRBJ2-3	TGTGCCAGCAGCTTGGATTTTTTTGGTTCCGCGGATACGCAGTATTTT	CASSLDFFGSADTQYF
TRBD1	TRBV5-4	-	TRBJ2-7	TGTGCCAGCAGCTTGTGGACAGGGGAACAAGAGCAGTACTTC	CASSLWTGEQEQYF
-	TRBV2	-	TRBJ2-5	TGTGCCAGCAGTGACTCTGGGGGGGAGACCCAGTACTTC	CASSDSGGETQYF
-	TRBV2	-	TRBJ2-5	TGTGCCAGCAGTGCGGGGTTTCGAGAGACCCAGTACTTC	CASSAGFRETQYF
-	TRBV5-8	-	TRBJ1-1	TGTGCCAGCAGCTTGGCAGGGGAACTTGAAGCTTTCTTT	CASSLAGELEAFF
-	TRBV7-2	-	TRBJ2-6	TGTGCCAGCAGCTTATCGGTAGGCGGGGCCAACGTCCTGACTTTC	CASSLSVGGANVLTF
-	TRBV11-2	-	TRBJ2-2	TGTGCGGGGGGTCATGTCACCGGGGAGCTGTTTTTT	CAGGHVTGELFF
-	TRBV27	-	TRBJ2-7	TGTGCCAGCAGCGCCCCGGGCAGGGCCGACTACGAGCAGTACTTC	CASSAPGRADYEQYF
TRBD2	TRBV5-6	-	TRBJ2-7	TGTGCCAGCAGCTTGCTAGCGGGAGGTCGCCCCGGCGAGCAGTACTTC	CASSLLAGGRPGEQYF
TRBD1	TRBV7-9	once	TRBJ1-1	TGTGCCAGCAGCTTAGTTGGATTTGGGACAGGGTCCGCGGACACTGAAGCTTTCTTT	CASSLVGFGTGSADTEAFF
-	TRBV9	-	TRBJ1-1	TGTGCCAGCAGCGTAGATGGCGCCGGCACTGAAGCTTTCTTT	CASSVDGAGTEAFF
-	TRBV5-6	-	TRBJ2-5	TGTGCCAGCAGCCCCCCCGTTTCGGAGACCCAGTACTTC	CASSPPVSETQYF
TRBD1	TRBV5-6	-	TRBJ2-7	TGTGCCAGCAGCCTGGGACAGGGATTCTACGAGCAGTACTTC	CASSLGQGFYEQYF
-	TRBV6-5	-	TRBJ2-7	TGTGCCAGCAAACTCGGACAGAGCTCCTACGAGCAGTACTTC	CASKLGQSSYEQYF
-	TRBV9	-	TRBJ2-5	TGTGCCAGCAGCGTAGAATCGTCTCAAGAGACCCAGTACTTC	CASSVESSQETQYF
-	TRBV10-3	-	TRBJ1-3	TGTGCCACGGACACGGACGAAACTGGAAACACCATATATTTT	CATDTDETGNTIYF
TRBD2	TRBV7-8	once	TRBJ2-5	TGTGCCAGCAGCTCAGGGACTAGCGGAGGGGAGACCCAGTACTTC	CASSSGTSGGETQYF
TRBD1	TRBV19	-	TRBJ2-7	TGTGCCAGTAGTCCCGGACAGGCCGGATACGAGCAGTACTTC	CASSPGQAGYEQYF
TRBD2	TRBV7-9	few	TRBJ2-7	TGTGCCAGCTCTAGCGGGAACTACGAGCAGTACTTC	CASSSGNYEQYF
-	TRBV19	-	TRBJ1-2	TGTGCCAGGAGGTTAAAGGGGAGGACTGGTGGCTACACCTTC	CARRLKGRTGGYTF
TRBD1	TRBV5-1	-	TRBJ2-7	TGCGCCAGCAGTTTGTCTTTGGGACAGCGCTACGAGCAGTACTTC	CASSLSLGQRYEQYF
-	TRBV11-2	-	TRBJ1-5	TGTGCCAGCAGCTTAGGCACAGGTGGCAATCAGCCCCAGCATTTT	CASSLGTGGNQPQHF
TRBD2	TRBV30	-	TRBJ2-3	TGTGCCTGGAGTGCGGGAGCGGGGGATACGCAGTATTTT	CAWSAGAGDTQYF
TRBD2	TRBV27	-	TRBJ2-7	TGTGCCAGCAGTCACGGACTAGCGGGTGGATCCTACGAGCAGTACTTC	CASSHGLAGGSYEQYF
TRBD1	TRBV10-3	-	TRBJ2-7	TGTGCCATCAGTGGTGGACAGGGATCCTACGAGCAGTACTTC	CAISGGQGSYEQYF
TRBD2	TRBV4-1	-	TRBJ2-1	TGCGCCAGCAGTTGGGAACTAGCGGGAGGTATTTACAATGAGCAGTTCTTC	CASSWELAGGIYNEQFF
-	TRBV10-3	-	TRBJ1-5	TGTGCCATCAGTGAGTTACGGTCCCCAGGTCGCGATGAGCGGAGCAATCAGCCCCAGCATTTT	CAISELRSPGRDERSNQPQHF
-	TRBV9	-	TRBJ2-2	TGTGCCAGCAGCCCTCCCCTGAACACCGGGGAGCTGTTTTTT	CASSPPLNTGELFF
-	TRBV5-4	once	TRBJ2-1	TGTGCCAGCAGCTTGTGGACCGCCACGGAGCAGTTCTTC	CASSLWTATEQFF
-	TRBV6-1	-	TRBJ1-2	TGTGCCAGCAGTGATTGGGTAGACTATGGCTACACCTTC	CASSDWVDYGYTF
-	TRBV9	-	TRBJ2-3	TGTGCCAGCAGCGTTACGGGATTTACTTTCACAGATACGCAGTATTTT	CASSVTGFTFTDTQYF
TRBD1	TRBV7-9	-	TRBJ2-2	TGTGCCAGCAGCCCAGCCGCAGGGACAGGGGCGATGAACACCGGGGAGCTGTTTTTT	CASSPAAGTGAMNTGELFF
TRBD1	TRBV4-1	-	TRBJ1-3	TGCGCCAGCAGCCAAGTAGGGACAGCCGGAAACACCATATATTTT	CASSQVGTAGNTIYF
TRBD2	TRBV27	once	TRBJ2-7	TGTGCCAGCAGTACTTGGACTAGCGGCGACGAGCAGTACTTC	CASSTWTSGDEQYF
-	TRBV27	-	TRBJ2-2	TGTGCCAGCAGTTTAGTGAACACCGGGGAGCTGTTTTTT	CASSLVNTGELFF
-	TRBV7-8	-	TRBJ1-4	TGTGCCAGCACCCCGGGTGGATGGGAGGGTAATGAAAAACTGTTTTTT	CASTPGGWEGNEKLFF
-	TRBV10-2	-	TRBJ1-1	TGCGCCAGCAGGGATCGGGACTTCTGGACTGAAGCTTTCTTT	CASRDRDFWTEAFF
-	TRBV27	-	TRBJ2-3	TGTGCCAGCAGTTTATTAGGGGACCGTCAAGGGCAGTATTTT	CASSLLGDRQGQYF
TRBD1	TRBV5-1	-	TRBJ2-2	TGCGCCAGCACCTGGGGACAGGGAGACACCGGGGAGCTGTTTTTT	CASTWGQGDTGELFF
-	TRBV6-5	-	TRBJ2-7	TGTGCCAGCAGTTACCGCCCCGACTCTATTAGCGACTTC	CASSYRPDSISDF
-	TRBV2	once	TRBJ1-4	TGTGCCAGCAAGGGGCCTCTTAATGAAAAACTGTTTTTT	CASKGPLNEKLFF
-	TRBV15	-	TRBJ2-7	TGTGCCACCAGCCTCACTCGGGGGGCAGACGACGAGCAGTACTTC	CATSLTRGADDEQYF
-	TRBV11-2	-	TRBJ2-7	TGTGCCAGCAGCCCCGGGACCACCTACGAGCAGTACTTC	CASSPGTTYEQYF
TRBD1	TRBV27	-	TRBJ2-6	TGTGCCAGCATGCCGACAGGGGCCCTATATCCTGGGGCCAACGTCCTGACTTTC	CASMPTGALYPGANVLTF
-	TRBV7-2	-	TRBJ2-1	TGTGCCAGCAGCTTAGGCATCGTTCCGTCCTACAATGAGCAGTTCTTC	CASSLGIVPSYNEQFF
-	TRBV5-1	-	TRBJ2-3	TGCGCCAGCTCGTGGGGCACAGATACGCAGTATTTT	CASSWGTDTQYF
-	TRBV4-2	-	TRBJ1-3	TGTGCCAGCAGCCAAGAGAGCTCTGGAAACACCATATATTTT	CASSQESSGNTIYF